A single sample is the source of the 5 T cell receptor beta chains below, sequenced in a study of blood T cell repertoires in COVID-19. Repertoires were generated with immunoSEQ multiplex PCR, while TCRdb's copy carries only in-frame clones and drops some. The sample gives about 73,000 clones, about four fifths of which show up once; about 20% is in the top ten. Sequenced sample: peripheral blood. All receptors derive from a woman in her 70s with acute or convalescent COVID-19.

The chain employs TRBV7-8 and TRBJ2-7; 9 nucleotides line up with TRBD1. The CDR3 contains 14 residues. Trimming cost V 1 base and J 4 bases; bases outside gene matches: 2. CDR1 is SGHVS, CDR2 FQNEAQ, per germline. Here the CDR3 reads CASSLDRGRYEQYF. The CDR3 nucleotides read TGTGCCAGCAGCTTAGACAGGGGGCGGTACGAGCAGTACTTC.

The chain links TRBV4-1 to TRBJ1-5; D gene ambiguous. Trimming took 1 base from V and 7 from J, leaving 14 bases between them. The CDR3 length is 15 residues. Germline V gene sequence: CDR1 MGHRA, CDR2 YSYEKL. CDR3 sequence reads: CASSQVGPPGQPQHF. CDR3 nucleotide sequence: TGCGCCAGCAGCCAAGTCGGACCGCCGGGGCAGCCCCAGCATTTT.

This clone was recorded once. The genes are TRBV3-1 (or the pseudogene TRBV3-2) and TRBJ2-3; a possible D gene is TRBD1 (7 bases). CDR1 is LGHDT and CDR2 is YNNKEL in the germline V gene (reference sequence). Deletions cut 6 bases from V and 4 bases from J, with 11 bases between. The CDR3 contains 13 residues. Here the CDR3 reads CASSSRGADTQYF. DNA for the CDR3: TGTGCCAGCAGTTCCAGGGGGGCAGATACGCAGTATTTT.

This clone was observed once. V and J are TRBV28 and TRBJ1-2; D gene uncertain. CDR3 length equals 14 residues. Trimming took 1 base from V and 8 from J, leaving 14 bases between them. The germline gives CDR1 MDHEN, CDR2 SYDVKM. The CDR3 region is CASSLLAGGWGYTF. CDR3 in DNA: TGTGCCAGCAGTTTATTAGCGGGAGGTTGGGGCTACACCTTC.

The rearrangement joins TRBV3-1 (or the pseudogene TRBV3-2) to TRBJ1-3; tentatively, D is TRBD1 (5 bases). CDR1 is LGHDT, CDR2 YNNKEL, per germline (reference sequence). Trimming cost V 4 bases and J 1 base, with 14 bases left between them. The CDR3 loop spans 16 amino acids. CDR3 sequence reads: CASSRRQGSSGNTIYF. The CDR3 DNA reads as TGTGCCAGCAGCCGTCGGCAGGGTTCTTCTGGAAACACCATATATTTT.